The rows below give T cell receptor beta chains drawn from one sample of a study of blood T cell repertoires in COVID-19. Profiling relied on immunoSEQ multiplex PCR, and the TCRdb table lists in-frame clones only, not all of them. The table lists around 68,000 clones, approximately 91% of them singletons. Sequencing was carried out using peripheral blood. The origin of the receptors is a human donor in a cohort sampled during active COVID-19. CDR3s include the opening cysteine and the closing phenylalanine or tryptophan. A D gene is named only where the DNA matches it firmly. Clone size is shown for a subset of rows, as once, few, many or a class of expanded clone.

d_gene: -; abundance: -; j_gene: TRBJ1-1; v_gene: TRBV18; CDR3aa: CASSPTNLNTEAFF; CDR3nt: TGTGCCAGCTCACCGACAAACCTGAACACTGAAGCTTTCTTT
d_gene: TRBD2; abundance: few; j_gene: TRBJ2-7; v_gene: TRBV19; CDR3aa: CASRLAGAPYEQYF; CDR3nt: TGTGCCAGTAGGTTAGCGGGAGCACCCTACGAGCAGTACTTC
d_gene: TRBD2; abundance: -; j_gene: TRBJ2-6; v_gene: TRBV19; CDR3aa: CASSPAPSGRSSGANVLTF; CDR3nt: TGTGCCAGTAGTCCGGCCCCTAGCGGGAGGAGCTCTGGGGCCAACGTCCTGACTTTC
d_gene: TRBD1; abundance: -; j_gene: TRBJ1-5; v_gene: TRBV7-9; CDR3aa: CASNRGREQPQHF; CDR3nt: TGTGCCAGCAACAGGGGGCGCGAACAGCCCCAGCATTTT
d_gene: -; abundance: -; j_gene: TRBJ2-7; v_gene: TRBV7-2; CDR3aa: CASSLLYTAYEQYF; CDR3nt: TGTGCCAGCAGTCTTCTATACACAGCCTACGAGCAGTACTTC
d_gene: -; abundance: -; j_gene: TRBJ1-1; v_gene: TRBV5-6; CDR3aa: CASSLVVTTENTEAFF; CDR3nt: TGTGCCAGCAGCTTGGTAGTTACGACAGAGAACACTGAAGCTTTCTTT
d_gene: TRBD1; abundance: -; j_gene: TRBJ1-2; v_gene: TRBV6-2/TRBV6-3; CDR3aa: CASSYATGGYGYGYTF; CDR3nt: TGTGCCAGCAGCTATGCCACAGGGGGCTACGGCTATGGCTACACCTTC
d_gene: TRBD1; abundance: -; j_gene: TRBJ2-3; v_gene: TRBV24-1; CDR3aa: CATSDQTGGGTDTQYF; CDR3nt: TGTGCCACCAGTGACCAAACAGGGGGCGGGACAGATACGCAGTATTTT
d_gene: -; abundance: -; j_gene: TRBJ2-6; v_gene: TRBV21-1; CDR3aa: CASSHPRPTGPGANVLTF; CDR3nt: TGTGCCAGCAGCCACCCACGTCCTACAGGTCCTGGGGCCAACGTCCTGACTTTC
d_gene: -; abundance: -; j_gene: TRBJ1-2; v_gene: TRBV6-6; CDR3aa: CASSYSGDRGAYTF; CDR3nt: TGTGCCAGCAGTTACTCAGGGGATCGGGGGGCCTACACCTTC
d_gene: TRBD1; abundance: -; j_gene: TRBJ2-1; v_gene: TRBV7-3; CDR3aa: CASSPGTGYKNEQFF; CDR3nt: TGTGCCAGCAGCCCAGGGACAGGGTATAAGAATGAGCAGTTCTTC
d_gene: -; abundance: -; j_gene: TRBJ2-1; v_gene: TRBV24-1; CDR3aa: CATSEGWGGTTSYNEQFF; CDR3nt: TGTGCCACCAGTGAGGGTTGGGGAGGGACAACCTCCTACAATGAGCAGTTCTTC
d_gene: TRBD1; abundance: -; j_gene: TRBJ2-5; v_gene: TRBV6-2/TRBV6-3; CDR3aa: CASSKFDRERETQYF; CDR3nt: TGTGCCAGCAGTAAGTTCGACAGGGAAAGAGAGACCCAGTACTTC
d_gene: -; abundance: -; j_gene: TRBJ2-2; v_gene: TRBV9; CDR3aa: CASTSVSPSTGELFF; CDR3nt: TGTGCCAGCACGTCGGTTTCTCCGAGCACCGGGGAGCTGTTTTTT
d_gene: -; abundance: few; j_gene: TRBJ2-3; v_gene: TRBV6-2/TRBV6-3; CDR3aa: CASSYTGTWGTDTQYF; CDR3nt: TGTGCCAGCAGTTACACCGGGACTTGGGGCACAGATACGCAGTATTTT
d_gene: TRBD2; abundance: -; j_gene: TRBJ2-7; v_gene: TRBV9; CDR3aa: CASSAGLAGPSSYEQYF; CDR3nt: TGTGCCAGCAGCGCTGGACTAGCGGGACCAAGCTCCTACGAGCAGTACTTC
d_gene: -; abundance: -; j_gene: TRBJ1-2; v_gene: TRBV4-1; CDR3aa: CASSQDPGRGGYTF; CDR3nt: TGCGCCAGCAGCCAAGATCCGGGTAGAGGCGGCTACACCTTC
d_gene: TRBD2; abundance: -; j_gene: TRBJ2-7; v_gene: TRBV18; CDR3aa: CASSPGTSGGYTAYAQYF; CDR3nt: TGTGCCAGCTCACCCGGGACTAGCGGGGGTTATACGGCTTACGCGCAGTACTTC
d_gene: -; abundance: -; j_gene: TRBJ2-7; v_gene: TRBV4-2; CDR3aa: CASSHSDIPYEQYF; CDR3nt: TGTGCCAGCAGCCACTCGGACATCCCCTACGAGCAGTACTTC
d_gene: TRBD2; abundance: -; j_gene: TRBJ2-1; v_gene: TRBV4-1; CDR3aa: CASSQDHGIGLARANEQFF; CDR3nt: TGCGCCAGCAGCCAAGATCATGGAATAGGACTAGCTAGGGCCAATGAGCAGTTCTTC
d_gene: -; abundance: -; j_gene: TRBJ1-6; v_gene: TRBV28; CDR3aa: CASSQTAFRTSENSPLHF; CDR3nt: TGTGCCAGCAGTCAAACGGCGTTCCGTACAAGCGAGAATTCACCCCTCCACTTT
d_gene: TRBD2; abundance: -; j_gene: TRBJ2-1; v_gene: TRBV7-2; CDR3aa: CASSLGLAGGLNEQFF; CDR3nt: TGTGCCAGCAGCTTAGGGCTAGCGGGAGGGTTGAATGAGCAGTTCTTC
d_gene: TRBD2; abundance: -; j_gene: TRBJ2-6; v_gene: TRBV9; CDR3aa: CASSVAGGSGANVLTF; CDR3nt: TGTGCCAGCAGCGTAGCGGGGGGCTCTGGGGCCAACGTCCTGACTTTC
d_gene: -; abundance: -; j_gene: TRBJ2-3; v_gene: TRBV6-6; CDR3aa: CASSPGVSTDTQYF; CDR3nt: TGTGCCAGCAGTCCAGGGGTGAGCACAGATACGCAGTATTTT
d_gene: TRBD1; abundance: -; j_gene: TRBJ2-2; v_gene: TRBV5-1; CDR3aa: CASGQGNTGELFF; CDR3nt: TGCGCCAGCGGACAGGGAAACACCGGGGAGCTGTTTTTT
d_gene: -; abundance: -; j_gene: TRBJ1-4; v_gene: TRBV28; CDR3aa: CASSYRVSNEKLFF; CDR3nt: TGTGCCAGCAGTTACAGGGTTTCAAATGAAAAACTGTTTTTT
d_gene: TRBD2; abundance: -; j_gene: TRBJ2-1; v_gene: TRBV28; CDR3aa: CASSLELAGVNEQFF; CDR3nt: TGTGCCAGCAGTTTAGAACTAGCGGGAGTAAATGAGCAGTTCTTC
d_gene: TRBD1; abundance: -; j_gene: TRBJ1-4; v_gene: TRBV9; CDR3aa: CASSIGQANEKLFF; CDR3nt: TGTGCCAGCAGCATCGGACAGGCAAATGAAAAACTGTTTTTT
d_gene: TRBD1; abundance: -; j_gene: TRBJ2-6; v_gene: TRBV18; CDR3aa: CASSPPGTGSGANVLTF; CDR3nt: TGTGCCAGCTCACCACCCGGGACAGGGTCTGGGGCCAACGTCCTGACTTTC
d_gene: -; abundance: -; j_gene: TRBJ1-6; v_gene: TRBV12-2; CDR3aa: CASRPHPGQGVNSPLHF; CDR3nt: TGTGCAAGTCGCCCCCATCCGGGGCAGGGGGTTAATTCACCCCTCCACTTT
d_gene: -; abundance: -; j_gene: TRBJ1-1; v_gene: TRBV7-2; CDR3aa: CASSLAWAGEAFF; CDR3nt: TGTGCCAGCAGCTTAGCGTGGGCAGGGGAGGCTTTCTTT
d_gene: -; abundance: once; j_gene: TRBJ2-1; v_gene: TRBV28; CDR3aa: CASSFGEVGNEQFF; CDR3nt: TGTGCCAGCAGTTTCGGGGAAGTGGGGAATGAGCAGTTCTTC